The next 4 T cell receptor beta chains were all read from a single sample in a study of cytomegalovirus exposure and HLA in healthy donors. Amplification used 60 Vbeta primers and 13 Jbeta primers. Some clones are missing from TCRdb's copy, which holds only in-frame ones; the method was immunoSEQ multiplex PCR. In the table there are about 62,000 clones, about 90% of which are singletons. Material for sequencing was PBMCs. Receptors originate from a man aged 18-30 years in good health and CMV-seronegative.

The genes are TRBV29-1 and TRBJ2-2; D gene ambiguous. The CDR3 runs 11 residues. Trimming left V 7 bases short and J 4 bases short, with 7 bases between. The V gene's germline CDR1 is SQVTM and CDR2 ANQGSEA. CDR3 sequence (DNA): TGCAGCGGACACCTCACCGGGGAGCTGTTTTTT. Translated: CSGHLTGELFF.

This chain joins TRBV7-2 and TRBJ2-7; 7 positions agree with TRBD1. The CDR3 sequence is 13 residues long. Germline V gene lookup returns CDR1 SGHTA and CDR2 FQGNSA. The V segment lost 7 bases and the J segment 2 bases; nucleotides outside the gene matches: 5. The CDR3 bases are TGTGCCAGCACCAGACAGGGCACCTACGAGCAGTACTTC. Amino acids: CASTRQGTYEQYF.

The rearrangement links TRBV28 to TRBJ1-1; 9 bases match TRBD1. J gave up 3 bases and V 6 bases, and 11 bases lay outside the gene matches. From germline, CDR1 is MDHEN and CDR2 SYDVKM. The CDR3 runs to 16 residues. CDR3 nucleotides: TGTGCCAGCAGCTCCGGGACAGGGTGGCTAGACACTGAAGCTTTCTTT. Its translation is CASSSGTGWLDTEAFF.

This clone has a single count. V usage is TRBV6-5 and J usage is TRBJ2-2, with 11 nucleotides matching TRBD1. The CDR3 loop spans 15 amino acids. The V gene end was trimmed by 2 bases and the J gene end by 4 bases; junction bases not matched to a gene: 0. Looked up from germline, CDR1 is MNHEY and CDR2 is SVGAGI. The CDR3 region has the DNA TGTGCCAGCAGTTACGGGACAGGGGGCACCGGGGAGCTGTTTTTT. Translating gives CASSYGTGGTGELFF.